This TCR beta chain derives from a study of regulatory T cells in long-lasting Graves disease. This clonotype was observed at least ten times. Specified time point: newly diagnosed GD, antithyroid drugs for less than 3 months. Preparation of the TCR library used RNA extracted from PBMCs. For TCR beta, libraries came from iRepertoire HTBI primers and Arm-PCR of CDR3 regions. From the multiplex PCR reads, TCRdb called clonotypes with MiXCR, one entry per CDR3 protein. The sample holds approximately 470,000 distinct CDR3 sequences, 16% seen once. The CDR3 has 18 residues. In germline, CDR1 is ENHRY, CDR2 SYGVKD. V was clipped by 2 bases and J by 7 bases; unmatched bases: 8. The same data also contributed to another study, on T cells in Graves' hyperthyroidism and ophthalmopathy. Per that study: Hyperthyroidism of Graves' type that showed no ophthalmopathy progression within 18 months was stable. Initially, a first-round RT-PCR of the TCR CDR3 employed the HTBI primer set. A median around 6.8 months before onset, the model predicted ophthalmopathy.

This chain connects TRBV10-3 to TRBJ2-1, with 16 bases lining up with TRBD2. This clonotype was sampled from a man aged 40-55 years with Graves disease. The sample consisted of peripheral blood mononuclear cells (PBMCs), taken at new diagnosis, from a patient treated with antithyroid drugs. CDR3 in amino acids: CAISEPGLAGGGENEQFF. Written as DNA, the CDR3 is TGTGCCATCAGTGAGCCGGGACTAGCGGGAGGGGGTGAGAATGAGCAGTTCTTC.